The 27 T cell receptor beta chains presented below share a single source sample, sequenced in a study of early T cells in non-severe SARS-CoV-2 infection. TCRdb analysed the 5' RACE reads with MiXCR anew, one entry per CDR3 protein. The table records 30,000 to 45,000 distinct CDR3 sequences, roughly 9.7% of them present only once. The sample consisted of whole blood. These receptors came from an adult who was a healthcare worker with PCR-confirmed SARS-CoV-2 infection or an uninfected control (not recorded which).

This clonotype was detected only a few times. V is TRBV12-3 or TRBV12-4 and J is TRBJ2-2; maybe TRBD1 (6 bases). Trimming left V 7 bases short and J 6 bases short, with 18 bases between. There are 15 residues in the CDR3. In DNA form, the CDR3 reads TGTGCCAGCAACCTAGACAGGAAGGGCGCCGGGGAGCTGTTTTTT. Residues: CASNLDRKGAGELFF.

At least ten counts were recorded for this clonotype. The gene calls are TRBV6-5 and TRBJ1-1, with D maybe TRBD1 (6 bases). V lost 5 bases to trimming and J lost 4 bases, with 17 bases between them. Germline V gene sequence: CDR1 MNHEY, CDR2 SVGAGI. The CDR3 runs to 15 residues. As DNA, the CDR3 is TGTGCCAGCAGTCACCGGGGGGGGGCTATCACTGAAGCTTTCTTT. The encoded protein is CASSHRGGAITEAFF.

This clonotype was seen repeatedly, ten times or more. The rearrangement uses TRBV4-1 and TRBJ1-3; D not resolved. CDR1 and CDR2 (germline): MGHRA, YSYEKL. The CDR3 is 15 amino acids. Trimming left V 0 bases short and J 3 bases short, with 9 bases between. Here the CDR3 reads CASSQERASGNTIYF. CDR3 nucleotide sequence: TGCGCCAGCAGCCAAGAGCGGGCCAGTGGAAACACCATATATTTT.

This chain joins TRBV4-1 and TRBJ1-4, with TRBD1 matching 11 bases. V was pared by 3 bases and J by 8 bases, with 5 bases of the junction left unmatched. Germline CDR1 MGHRA, CDR2 YSYEKL. The CDR3 is 15 amino acids. The CDR3 bases are TGCGCCAGCAGCCACCCCGGGACAGGGGGAGAAAAACTGTTTTTT. Translation gives CASSHPGTGGEKLFF.

In this sample, this clonotype turned up many times. The V call is TRBV12-3 or TRBV12-4, the J call TRBJ1-1; perhaps TRBD1 as D (5 bases). V was trimmed by 7 bases and J by 1 base, leaving 13 bases between them. The CDR3 is 14 amino acids. DNA for the CDR3: TGTGCCAGCAATTATCCGGGACCGAACACTGAAGCTTTCTTT. This gives the protein CASNYPGPNTEAFF.

The V call is TRBV20-1, the J call TRBJ1-4, with D unclear. This CDR3 has 13 residues. CDR1 is DFQATT and CDR2 is SNEGSKA in the germline V gene (reference sequence). Here the CDR3 reads CSTQRNSNEKLFF. As DNA, the CDR3 is TGCAGCACCCAAAGGAACAGTAATGAAAAACTGTTTTTT.

This clonotype was seen repeatedly, ten times or more. The chain carries TRBV20-1 and TRBJ2-5, with D possibly called TRBD1 or TRBD2 (5 bases each). Trimming shortened V by 0 bases and J by 5 bases, and 19 bases separated the two germline ends. The CDR3 totals 16 residues. The germline gives CDR1 DFQATT, CDR2 SNEGSKA (reference sequence). CDR3 amino acids: CSARDFGTPVEETQYF. CDR3 bases: TGCAGTGCTAGAGATTTTGGGACCCCAGTCGAGGAGACCCAGTACTTC.

This clonotype was counted ten times or more. V usage is TRBV5-1 and J usage is TRBJ2-7; D not certain. Trimming removed 4 bases from V and 2 bases from J, with 10 bases in between. CDR3 size: 13 residues. Germline values: CDR1 SGHRS, CDR2 YFSETQ. The DNA of the CDR3 is TGCGCCAGCAGCCCGGACGGAGCCTACGAGCAGTACTTC. As protein: CASSPDGAYEQYF. Complete variable domain (other parts from reference TRBV5-1 and TRBJ2-7): KAGVTQTPRYLIKTRGQQVTLSCSPISGHRSVSWYQQTPGQGLQFLFEYFSETQRNKGNFPGRFSGRQFSNSRSEMNVSTLELGDSALYLCASSPDGAYEQYFGPGTRLTVT.

This clonotype was found many times. V usage is TRBV19 and J usage is TRBJ2-1, with 8 positions matching TRBD1. The CDR3 runs to 16 residues. Germline CDR1 is LNHDA and CDR2 is SQIVND (reference sequence). Trimming at V came to 5 bases and at J to 8 bases, leaving 14 bases not matched to a gene. CDR3 in DNA: TGTGCCAGTAGTGTCATAAGCCCCAGGACAGGGCATGAGCAGTTCTTC. Amino acids: CASSVISPRTGHEQFF.

This clonotype was observed many times. The chain recombines TRBV5-1 with TRBJ2-5; D is perhaps TRBD1 or TRBD2 (5 bases each). This CDR3 is built from 17 residues. V was cut by 4 bases and J by 4 bases, with 23 bases left in between. Germline V gene lookup returns CDR1 SGHRS and CDR2 YFSETQ. CDR3: CASSTSLVTGQGETQYF. CDR3 in DNA: TGCGCCAGCAGCACCTCCCTGGTGACGGGGCAGGGAGAGACCCAGTACTTC.

This clonotype came up many times. This chain uses TRBV5-4 with TRBJ2-2, with a weak D call TRBD2 (6 bases). Germline assignment: CDR1 SGHNT and CDR2 YYREEE (reference sequence). The CDR3 covers 15 residues. V was clipped by 3 bases and J by 5 bases, with 14 bases between them. For the CDR3, the DNA is TGTGCCAGCAGCTGGGCGGGATCGGTAACCGGGGAGCTGTTTTTT. It codes for CASSWAGSVTGELFF.

In this sample, this clonotype turned up many times. The chain uses TRBV9 and TRBJ2-7; maybe TRBD1 (6 bases). The germline gives CDR1 SGDLS, CDR2 YYNGEE. This CDR3 contains 11 residues. Between the trimmed V and J ends, which lost 4 bases and 13 bases, there was a span of 15 bases. CDR3 in amino acids: CASSLQGVGYF. Written as DNA, the CDR3 is TGTGCCAGCAGCTTACAGGGCGTTGGATACTTC.

This clonotype was picked up many times. The J gene is TRBJ2-1, the V gene TRBV7-3; 10 bases match TRBD2. The V gene end was trimmed by 2 bases and the J gene end by 7 bases; junction bases not matched to a gene: 2. This CDR3 has 14 amino acids. Germline V CDR1 and CDR2: SGHTA, FQGTGA. CDR3 DNA sequence: TGTGCCAGCAGCTTACTAGCGGGGGCAAATGAGCAGTTCTTC. Translating gives CASSLLAGANEQFF.

Ten or more counts support this clonotype. The chain carries TRBV7-3 and TRBJ2-1, with D maybe TRBD1 (5 bases). The CDR3 runs 14 residues. V lost 8 bases, J lost 0 bases, and 11 bases lay in between. Germline CDR1 and CDR2: SGHTA and FQGTGA. The CDR3 sequence: CASQSGPSYNEQFF. DNA for the CDR3: TGTGCCAGCCAGTCAGGGCCCTCCTACAATGAGCAGTTCTTC.

This clonotype was counted ten times or more. The DNA for the CDR3 is TGTGCCAGCGGCACGTACAATGAGCAGTTCTTC. It encodes CASGTYNEQFF. The gene calls are TRBV6-2 or TRBV6-3 and TRBJ2-1; D is unresolved. Deletions cut 8 bases from V and 4 bases from J, with 6 bases between. The CDR3 contains 11 residues. Per germline, CDR1 MNHEY and CDR2 SVGEGT.

This clonotype was observed at least ten times. V and J are TRBV6-2 or TRBV6-3 and TRBJ1-1, with D tentatively TRBD1 (6 bases). Trimming cost V 9 bases and J 2 bases, with 16 bases left between them. Germline-derived CDR1 and CDR2 are MNHEY and SVGEGT. The CDR3 runs 14 residues. DNA of the CDR3: TGTGCCAGTAAATTCGGACAGCTCAACACTGAAGCTTTCTTT. Its translation is CASKFGQLNTEAFF.

This clonotype was observed at least ten times. This chain links TRBV7-3 with TRBJ2-3; TRBD1 is a possible D gene (6 bases). The CDR3 is 14 amino acids. In germline, CDR1 is SGHTA, CDR2 FQGTGA. V lost 2 bases to trimming and J lost 3 bases, with 9 bases between them. The CDR3: CASSLRRGTDTQYF. The CDR3 nucleotides read TGTGCCAGCAGCTTACGTAGGGGGACAGATACGCAGTATTTT.

The V call is TRBV6-6, the J call TRBJ2-3; no clear D. Germline V gene lookup returns CDR1 MNHNY and CDR2 SVGAGI (reference sequence). With 5 bases removed from V and 2 bases from J, the gap between germline ends came to 5 bases. The CDR3 runs to 12 residues. The CDR3 loop is CASSQNTDTQYF. CDR3 DNA: TGTGCCAGCAGTCAAAACACAGATACGCAGTATTTT.

The sample holds many counts of this clonotype. This chain uses TRBV20-1 with TRBJ1-2; 8 bases map to TRBD1. Germline values: CDR1 DFQATT, CDR2 SNEGSKA (reference sequence). V was clipped by 1 base and J by 6 bases; unmatched bases: 1. The CDR3 loop spans 12 amino acids. This CDR3 is CSARGQGHGYTF. The CDR3 DNA is TGCAGTGCTAGAGGACAGGGGCATGGCTACACCTTC.

The chain links TRBV13 to TRBJ2-5; D gene uncertain. The CDR3 has 13 residues. Germline values: CDR1 PRHDT, CDR2 FYEKMQ (reference sequence). The V gene lost 4 bases and the J gene lost 1 base, with 7 bases spanning the gap. This chain's CDR3 is CASSYRAQETQYF. CDR3 DNA sequence: TGTGCCAGCAGCTATCGCGCCCAAGAGACCCAGTACTTC.

V and J are TRBV7-2 and TRBJ1-6; TRBD1 agrees at 8 bases. Germline V CDR1 and CDR2: SGHTA, FQGNSA. This CDR3 comprises 16 residues. Unmatched junction bases numbered 6, after V lost 1 base and J lost 7 bases. The CDR3 DNA reads TGTGCCAGCAGCTTAGGGACAGGGATCGACAATTCACCCCTCCACTTT. Amino acid sequence: CASSLGTGIDNSPLHF. The entire variable domain, with the rest obtained from reference TRBV7-2 and TRBJ1-6, is as follows: GAGVSQSPSNKVTEKGKDVELRCDPISGHTALYWYRQSLGQGLEFLIYFQGNSAPDKSGLPSDRFSAERTGGSVSTLTIQRTQQEDSAVYLCASSLGTGIDNSPLHFGNGTRLTVT.

As to this clonotype: A much larger clone lies a single base off, so this may be a read error. The rearrangement uses TRBV3-1 and TRBJ2-2; possible D gene TRBD1, 5 bases. There are 16 residues in the CDR3. V was shortened by 3 bases and J by 6 bases, with 17 bases between the two germline ends. The germline gives CDR1 LGHDT, CDR2 YNNKEL (reference sequence). The CDR3 DNA is TGTGCCAGCAGCCAGGAAGTGATAGGGGTTGCCGGGGAGCTGTTTTTT. Its translation is CASSQEVIGVAGELFF.

This clonotype was seen ten or more times. The chain uses TRBV20-1 and TRBJ2-3; TRBD2 matches at 7 bases. This CDR3 region has 15 residues. Trimming took 2 bases from V and 3 from J; bases not matched to a gene: 8. Germline V gene lookup returns CDR1 DFQATT and CDR2 SNEGSKA (reference sequence). The CDR3: CSARSGGVATDTQYF. The CDR3 nucleotides read TGCAGTGCTAGATCGGGGGGTGTAGCAACAGATACGCAGTATTTT.

This clonotype was detected once. The chain uses TRBV20-1 and TRBJ1-5; D not resolved. The V gene's germline CDR1 is DFQATT and CDR2 SNEGSKA (reference sequence). V was clipped by 3 bases and J by 0 bases, with 6 bases between them. This CDR3 contains 13 residues. The CDR3 nucleotides are TGCAGTGCTAGGGGTGTTAGCAATCAGCCCCAGCATTTT. This translates into CSARGVSNQPQHF.

This clonotype was recorded many times. The chain employs TRBV27 and TRBJ1-1; D may be TRBD1 (6 bases). Deletions cut 3 bases from V and 10 bases from J, with 15 bases between. Germline V lookup: CDR1 MNHEY, CDR2 SMNVEV (reference sequence). This CDR3 is 13 amino acids long. The CDR3 DNA reads as TGTGCCAGCAGTTTCCTCCCCGGGGGCCGAGCTTTCTTT. As protein: CASSFLPGGRAFF.

This clonotype has ten or more counts. The chain links TRBV5-5 to TRBJ1-5, with D tentatively TRBD1 (5 bases). The length of the CDR3 is 15 residues. Per germline, CDR1 SGHKS and CDR2 YYEKEE (reference sequence). The V end lost 4 bases, the J end lost 3 bases, and 14 bases lay between the germline ends. This CDR3 reads CASSRQTSFNQPQHF. The CDR3 DNA sequence: TGTGCCAGCAGCCGACAGACCTCTTTCAATCAGCCCCAGCATTTT.

This clonotype was counted ten times or more. J is TRBJ2-5 and V is TRBV6-5, with TRBD1 matching over 8 bases. The CDR3 spans 13 residues. J gave up 4 bases and V 7 bases, and 5 bases lay outside the gene matches. Per germline, CDR1 MNHEY and CDR2 SVGAGI. CDR3 residues: CASTQTGAETQYF. As DNA, the CDR3 is TGTGCCAGCACTCAGACAGGGGCAGAGACCCAGTACTTC.